One and the same sample provided the 30 T cell receptor beta chains below, sequenced in a study of blood T cell repertoires in COVID-19. Sequenced by immunoSEQ multiplex PCR; TCRdb stores in-frame clones only, minus some. The data show roughly 320,000 clones, around 86% seen once. Sequenced input: PBMCs or T cells enriched from blood (not recorded which). The receptor set was obtained from a man aged 25-45 years who had recovered from COVID-19.

The rearrangement joins TRBV25-1 to TRBJ1-5; D is ambiguous. Germline lookup yields CDR1 MGHDK and CDR2 SYGVNS. V lost 4 bases and J 1 base, leaving 8 bases between the germline ends. CDR3 length: 14 residues. CDR3 in DNA: TGTGCCAGCAGTGCGTTTATAAGCAATCAGCCCCAGCATTTT. Its protein product is CASSAFISNQPQHF.

V is TRBV29-1 and J is TRBJ1-1; the D gene is possibly TRBD1 (5 bases). Deletions cut 7 bases from V and 1 base from J, with 19 bases between. The CDR3 has 15 amino acids. Germline CDR1 reads SQVTM; CDR2 reads ANQGSEA. CDR3 nucleotides: TGCAGCGCCCAGGGCGCAGGAATGGCGAACACTGAAGCTTTCTTT. As protein: CSAQGAGMANTEAFF.

This clone was seen a single time. This rearrangement joins TRBV6-5 to TRBJ1-2; no clear D gene. Germline values: CDR1 MNHEY, CDR2 SVGAGI. V was shortened by 2 bases and J by 4 bases, with 14 bases between the two germline ends. The CDR3 length is 15 residues. In nucleotides, the CDR3 is TGTGCCAGCAGTTACCTGGGCTCAACTGTCTATGGCTACACCTTC. It is translated as CASSYLGSTVYGYTF.

The CDR3 DNA sequence: TGTGCCAGCAGCTTGGGTGGGCTCATCAGCAATCAGCCCCAGCATTTT. Protein: CASSLGGLISNQPQHF. The V gene is TRBV5-8, the J gene TRBJ1-5; D is unclear. Germline V gives CDR1 SGHTS, CDR2 YDEGEE. The CDR3 is 16 residues long. V dropped 0 bases and J dropped 1 base, with 11 bases sitting between them.

The V and J genes are TRBV3-1 (or the pseudogene TRBV3-2) and TRBJ2-7, with D possibly TRBD2 on 7 matching bases. This CDR3 contains 14 residues. Trimming removed 2 bases at V and 2 bases at J, with 10 bases between. Germline V CDR1 and CDR2: LGHDT, YNNKEL (reference sequence). CDR3 sequence reads: CASSQLRGPYEQYF. CDR3 sequence (DNA): TGTGCCAGCAGCCAATTGCGGGGGCCCTACGAGCAGTACTTC.

The rearrangement joins TRBV18 to TRBJ2-6, with D possibly TRBD1 on 5 matching bases. V was pared by 6 bases and J by 0 bases, with 9 bases between. The germline V gene encodes CDR1 KGHSH and CDR2 LQKENI. The CDR3 is made up of 15 amino acids. The CDR3 sequence is CASSTTVSGANVLTF. The CDR3 nucleotides are TGTGCCAGCTCTACGACAGTCTCTGGGGCCAACGTCCTGACTTTC. The whole variable domain, filled in from reference TRBV18 and TRBJ2-6, reads NAGVMQNPRHLVRRRGQEARLRCSPMKGHSHVYWYRQLPEEGLKFMVYLQKENIIDESGMPKERFSAEFPKEGPSILRIQQVVRGDSAAYFCASSTTVSGANVLTFGAGSRLTVL.

This chain uses TRBV7-2 with TRBJ2-7; 7 bases align to TRBD2. This CDR3 region has 15 residues. The V gene's germline CDR1 is SGHTA and CDR2 FQGNSA. Trimming at V came to 3 bases and at J to 6 bases, leaving 11 bases not matched to a gene. CDR3 DNA sequence: TGTGCCAGCAGCTTGGACGCGGGAGCTTCTACCGAGCAGTACTTC. Its protein product is CASSLDAGASTEQYF.

In this sample, this clone turned up once. This chain joins TRBV6-2 or TRBV6-3 and TRBJ1-1, with a possible D match to TRBD1 (5 bases). This CDR3 contains 15 residues. V lost 0 bases, J lost 6 bases, and 14 bases lay in between. The germline gives CDR1 MNHEY, CDR2 SVGEGT. The CDR3 is CASSYSIVQGAEAFF. CDR3 nucleotide sequence: TGTGCCAGCAGTTACTCAATTGTCCAGGGCGCTGAAGCTTTCTTT.

The J gene is TRBJ2-5, the V gene TRBV29-1; tentatively, D is TRBD1 (6 bases). The germline gives CDR1 SQVTM, CDR2 ANQGSEA. Trimming left V 4 bases short and J 5 bases short, with 17 bases between. The CDR3 is 14 residues long. The CDR3 DNA reads TGCAGCGTTGGTAGGACGACAGGTCTTGAGACCCAGTACTTC. This sequence encodes CSVGRTTGLETQYF. The full variable domain, rest sourced from reference TRBV29-1 and TRBJ2-5, is SAVISQKPSRDICQRGTSLTIQCQVDSQVTMMFWYRQQPGQSLTLIATANQGSEATYESGFVIDKFPISRPNLTFSTLTVSNMSPEDSSIYLCSVGRTTGLETQYFGPGTRLLVL.

The chain combines TRBV6-1 with TRBJ2-3, with D possibly matching TRBD2 (5 bases). Trimming stripped 1 base from V and 13 bases from J, with 21 bases between. Looked up from germline, CDR1 is MNHNS and CDR2 is SASEGT. This CDR3 contains 15 residues. The CDR3: CASSEESGSRGQEYF. Written as DNA, the CDR3 is TGTGCCAGCAGTGAAGAGTCGGGGAGCCGGGGTCAGGAGTATTTT.

The chain carries TRBV28 and TRBJ1-3; 8 bases are shared with TRBD1. Germline trimming cut 0 bases from V and 1 base from J; bases unmatched to any gene: 5. The CDR3 consists of 17 residues. Germline V gene data show CDR1 as MDHEN and CDR2 as SYDVKM. This CDR3 is CASSLWTGDRSGNTIYF. For the CDR3, the DNA is TGTGCCAGCAGTTTATGGACAGGGGATAGATCTGGAAACACCATATATTTT. Drawing the rest from reference TRBV28 and TRBJ1-3, the complete variable domain is DVKVTQSSRYLVKRTGEKVFLECVQDMDHENMFWYRQDPGLGLRLIYFSYDVKMKEKGDIPEGYSVSREKKERFSLILESASTNQTSMYLCASSLWTGDRSGNTIYFGEGSWLTVV.

This chain links TRBV27 with TRBJ2-1, with TRBD1 matching 7 bases. J lost 2 bases, V lost 5 bases, and 12 bases had no gene match. CDR1 is MNHEY, CDR2 SMNVEV, per germline (reference sequence). The CDR3 sequence is 17 residues long. The CDR3 DNA follows: TGTGCCAGCAGTCCCCTCCCCGGGACAGTGACCTACAATGAGCAGTTCTTC. Translated, it gives CASSPLPGTVTYNEQFF.

The chain uses TRBV12-5 and TRBJ2-1; TRBD1 is a possible D gene (6 bases). CDR3 length equals 15 residues. Germline V gene lookup returns CDR1 LGHNT and CDR2 FRNRAP. The ends were cut back, 5 bases at V and 4 bases at J, with 15 bases in the middle. CDR3 sequence: CASGLHGRGYNEQFF. CDR3 sequence (DNA): TGTGCTAGTGGTCTCCACGGCAGGGGTTACAATGAGCAGTTCTTC.

A single count supports this clone. The chain joins TRBV19 to TRBJ2-3; tentatively, D is TRBD1 (5 bases). The V and J ends lost 4 bases and 1 base respectively, with 12 bases between them. Germline CDR1 LNHDA, CDR2 SQIVND (reference sequence). The CDR3 loop spans 15 amino acids. The DNA of the CDR3 is TGTGCCAGTAGTAAGGACAATTTGGGCACAGATACGCAGTATTTT. Translation: CASSKDNLGTDTQYF.

CDR3 bases: TGTGCCAGTAGTAACGCCGGGACAGGGATCAATGAGCAGTTCTTC. Amino acid sequence: CASSNAGTGINEQFF. This chain links TRBV19 with TRBJ2-1, with 9 bases aligning to TRBD1. The V and J ends lost 4 bases and 6 bases, in that order; junction bases with no gene match: 7. The CDR3 is 15 amino acids. CDR1 LNHDA and CDR2 SQIVND come from the germline V gene (reference sequence).

This clone showed up just a few times. The gene calls are TRBV21-1 and TRBJ1-4; the table's D gene call, TRBD1, was not cross checked with the DNA. TRBV21-1 is described as a pseudogene. This CDR3 spans 15 amino acids. Here the CDR3 DNA reads TGTGCCAGCAGCAAAGGGGACAGGGAGGCGGAAAAACTGTTTTTT. This encodes CASSKGDREAEKLFF.

This clone has just one count. This sequence joins TRBV28 and TRBJ2-1; 10 bases agree with TRBD2. This CDR3 is built from 14 residues. V was clipped by 8 bases and J by 8 bases; unmatched bases: 9. CDR1 MDHEN and CDR2 SYDVKM come from the germline V gene. The CDR3 DNA is TGTGCCAGCCTGGAGGAACTAGCGGGATATGAGCAGTTCTTC. This gives the protein CASLEELAGYEQFF.

This clone was recorded only once. V is TRBV11-2 and J is TRBJ2-1; 7 nucleotides align to TRBD1. The germline V gene has CDR1 SGHAT and CDR2 FQNNGV. J gave up 2 bases and V 8 bases, and 3 bases lay outside the gene matches. The CDR3 runs 13 residues. The CDR3 DNA sequence: TGTGCCAGCCGGGACAGCGCCTACAATGAGCAGTTCTTC. It is translated as CASRDSAYNEQFF.

This chain uses TRBV4-1 with TRBJ1-4, with TRBD1 as a possible D gene (5 bases). This CDR3 is built from 17 residues. The germline gives CDR1 MGHRA, CDR2 YSYEKL. Trimming took off 0 bases at V and 8 bases at J, with 19 bases between the two ends. The CDR3: CASSQDQAGRGWEKLFF. In DNA, the CDR3 is TGCGCCAGCAGCCAAGATCAGGCAGGGAGGGGTTGGGAAAAACTGTTTTTT.

This clone has more than one count but fewer than ten. The chain links TRBV6-2 or TRBV6-3 to TRBJ2-6; a possible D gene is TRBD1 (6 bases). Germline V gene lookup returns CDR1 MNHEY and CDR2 SVGEGT. V lost 5 bases and J lost 2, with 7 bases in between. CDR3 length equals 14 residues. This CDR3 is CASSQGTGANVLTF. CDR3 coding DNA: TGTGCCAGCAGTCAGGGGACTGGGGCCAACGTCCTGACTTTC.

This clone was seen a single time. The chain carries TRBV5-1 and TRBJ1-1; a possible D gene is TRBD1 (5 bases). CDR1 SGHRS and CDR2 YFSETQ come from the germline V gene. Between the trimmed V and J ends, which lost 5 bases and 4 bases, there was a span of 18 bases. This CDR3 comprises 15 residues. Written as DNA, the CDR3 is TGCGCCAGCAGAATCGAGACAGTAAAAGTCACTGAAGCTTTCTTT. This translates into CASRIETVKVTEAFF.

The V call is TRBV9, the J call TRBJ2-3; 12 nucleotides agree with TRBD1. Unmatched junction bases numbered 10, after V lost 0 bases and J lost 8 bases. Germline CDR1 SGDLS, CDR2 YYNGEE. CDR3 length: 17 amino acids. CDR3 DNA: TGTGCCAGCAGCGTAGTCACCGGGACAGGGGGCGCGGGTACGCAGTATTTT. Amino acid sequence: CASSVVTGTGGAGTQYF.

The V gene is TRBV5-1, the J gene TRBJ1-2; TRBD1 matches 9 bases. This CDR3 is 13 amino acids long. Trimming at V came to 5 bases and at J to 2 bases, leaving 1 base not matched to a gene. The germline gives CDR1 SGHRS, CDR2 YFSETQ. The CDR3 spells CASRGTGNYGYTF. CDR3 nucleotides: TGCGCCAGCAGGGGGACAGGGAACTATGGCTACACCTTC.

The chain is built from TRBV24-1 and TRBJ2-5, with 8 nucleotides matching TRBD1. Germline values: CDR1 KGHDR, CDR2 SFDVKD. V shed 4 bases, J shed 5 bases, and the junction held 8 bases outside the gene matches. This CDR3 has 15 amino acids. The CDR3 region has the DNA TGTGCCACCAGTGACCTTCAGGGGGCGAGGGAGACCCAGTACTTC. Translation gives CATSDLQGARETQYF.

In its sample, this clone was seen many times. The V call is TRBV19, the J call TRBJ1-4; TRBD1 agrees at 9 bases. From germline, CDR1 is LNHDA and CDR2 SQIVND (reference sequence). Trimming removed 0 bases from V and 10 bases from J; junction bases left unmatched: 15. CDR3 length: 18 residues. CDR3 sequence reads: CASSIEGDRASSGGKLFF. The CDR3 DNA reads as TGTGCCAGTAGTATAGAAGGGGACAGGGCGTCTTCGGGTGGAAAACTGTTTTTT.

The J gene is TRBJ2-5, the V gene TRBV19; 11 nucleotides match TRBD1. V shed 6 bases and J 4 bases; nucleotides not matched to a gene: 7. The germline gives CDR1 LNHDA, CDR2 SQIVND (reference sequence). The CDR3 is made up of 15 amino acids. For the CDR3, the DNA is TGTGCCAGTAGCGGGACAGGGGGTGATGGAGAGACCCAGTACTTC. The encoded protein is CASSGTGGDGETQYF.

The CDR3 nucleotides are TGTGCCAGCAGCAACGAACAGCACTTCTATGGCTACACCTTC. Translation gives CASSNEQHFYGYTF. The chain combines TRBV21-1 with TRBJ1-2; the D call of TRBD1 is as the table states it, not checked on the DNA. TRBV21-1 is a documented pseudogene. The CDR3 runs 14 residues.

The V call is TRBV3-1 (or the pseudogene TRBV3-2), the J call TRBJ2-5, with D possibly TRBD1 on 6 matching bases. This CDR3 has 14 amino acids. Germline values: CDR1 LGHDT, CDR2 YNNKEL (reference sequence). Trimming shortened V by 4 bases and J by 5 bases, and 14 bases separated the two germline ends. The CDR3 sequence is CASSPAGVPETQYF. In nucleotides, the CDR3 is TGTGCCAGCAGCCCCGCAGGGGTTCCGGAGACCCAGTACTTC.

The chain links TRBV7-9 to TRBJ1-5, with TRBD1 identical over 9 bases. CDR1 SEHNR and CDR2 FQNEAQ come from the germline V gene (reference sequence). This CDR3 is 14 amino acids long. V was pared by 8 bases and J by 8 bases, with 10 bases of the junction left unmatched. In DNA form, the CDR3 reads TGTGCCAGCGGTCCCACAGGGGGCAGGGAGCCCCAGCATTTT. It is translated as CASGPTGGREPQHF.

The rearrangement joins TRBV11-2 to TRBJ2-1; TRBD1 aligns across 9 bases. The J segment lost 6 bases and the V segment lost 6 bases, leaving 9 bases of the junction unmatched. Germline lookup yields CDR1 SGHAT and CDR2 FQNNGV. The CDR3 is 15 residues long. For the CDR3, the DNA is TGTGCCAGCAGTCACCGGGACAGGGAGGCCAATGAGCAGTTCTTC. Translation: CASSHRDREANEQFF.